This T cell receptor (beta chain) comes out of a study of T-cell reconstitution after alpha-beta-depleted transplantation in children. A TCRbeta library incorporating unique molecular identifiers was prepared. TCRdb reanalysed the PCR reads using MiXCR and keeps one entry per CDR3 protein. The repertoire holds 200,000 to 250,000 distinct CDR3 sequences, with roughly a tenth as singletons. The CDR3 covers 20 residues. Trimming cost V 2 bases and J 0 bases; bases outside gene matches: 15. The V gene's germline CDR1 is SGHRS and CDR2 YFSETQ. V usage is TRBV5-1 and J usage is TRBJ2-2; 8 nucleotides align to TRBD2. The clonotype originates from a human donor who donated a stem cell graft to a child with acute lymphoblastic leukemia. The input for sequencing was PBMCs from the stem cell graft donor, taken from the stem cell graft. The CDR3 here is CASSFRKGLGPIANTGELFF. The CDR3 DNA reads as TGCGCCAGCAGCTTCCGTAAGGGACTAGGACCAATCGCGAACACCGGGGAGCTGTTTTTT.